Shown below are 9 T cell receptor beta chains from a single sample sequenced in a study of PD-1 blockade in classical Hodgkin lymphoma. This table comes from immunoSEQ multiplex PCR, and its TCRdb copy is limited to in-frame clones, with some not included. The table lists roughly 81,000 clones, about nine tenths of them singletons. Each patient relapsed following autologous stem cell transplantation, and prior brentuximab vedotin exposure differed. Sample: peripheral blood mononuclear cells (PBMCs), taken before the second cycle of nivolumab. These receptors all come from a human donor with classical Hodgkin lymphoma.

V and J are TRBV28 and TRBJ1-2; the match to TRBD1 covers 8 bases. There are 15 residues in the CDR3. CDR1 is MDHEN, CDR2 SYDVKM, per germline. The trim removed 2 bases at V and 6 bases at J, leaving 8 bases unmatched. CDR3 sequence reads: CASSLLGQGGNGYTF. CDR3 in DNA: TGTGCCAGCAGTTTACTCGGACAGGGTGGGAATGGCTACACCTTC.

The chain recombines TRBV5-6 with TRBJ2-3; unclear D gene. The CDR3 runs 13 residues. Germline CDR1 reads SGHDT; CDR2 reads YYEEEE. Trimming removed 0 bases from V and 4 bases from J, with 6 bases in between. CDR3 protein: CASSLAWPDTQYF. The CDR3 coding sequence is TGTGCCAGCAGCTTGGCTTGGCCAGATACGCAGTATTTT.

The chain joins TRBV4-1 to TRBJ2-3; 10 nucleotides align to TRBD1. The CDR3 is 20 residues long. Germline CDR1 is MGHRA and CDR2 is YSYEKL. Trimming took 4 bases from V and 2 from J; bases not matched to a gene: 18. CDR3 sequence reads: CASSLRWDRGTSVFTDTQYF. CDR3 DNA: TGCGCCAGCAGCCTAAGGTGGGACAGGGGTACTTCAGTGTTCACAGATACGCAGTATTTT.

CDR3 in DNA: TGCGCCAGCAGCCCGGGACTAGCGGGAGACACCGGGGAGCTGTTTTTT. As protein: CASSPGLAGDTGELFF. The gene calls are TRBV5-1 and TRBJ2-2; TRBD2 matches at 14 bases. V lost 4 bases, J lost 3 bases, and 2 bases stayed unmatched. From germline, CDR1 is SGHRS and CDR2 YFSETQ. This CDR3 comprises 16 residues.

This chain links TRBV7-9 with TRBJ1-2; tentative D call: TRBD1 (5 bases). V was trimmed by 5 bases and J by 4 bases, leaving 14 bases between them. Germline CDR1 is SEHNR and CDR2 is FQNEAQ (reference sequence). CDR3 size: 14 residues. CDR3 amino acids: CASSPGGLLYGYTF. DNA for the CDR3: TGTGCCAGCAGCCCGGGGGGACTCCTCTATGGCTACACCTTC.

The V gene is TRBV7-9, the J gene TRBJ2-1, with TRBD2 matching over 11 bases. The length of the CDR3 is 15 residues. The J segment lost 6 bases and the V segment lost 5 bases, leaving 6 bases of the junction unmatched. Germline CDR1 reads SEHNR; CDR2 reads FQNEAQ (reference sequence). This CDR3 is CASSPGTSGINEQFF. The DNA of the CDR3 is TGTGCCAGCAGCCCCGGGACTAGCGGTATCAATGAGCAGTTCTTC.

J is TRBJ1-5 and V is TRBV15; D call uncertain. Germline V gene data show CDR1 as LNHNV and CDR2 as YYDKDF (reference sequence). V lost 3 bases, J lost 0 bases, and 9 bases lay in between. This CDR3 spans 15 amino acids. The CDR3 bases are TGTGCCACCAGCAGGGAGCCCTATAGCAATCAGCCCCAGCATTTT. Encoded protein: CATSREPYSNQPQHF.

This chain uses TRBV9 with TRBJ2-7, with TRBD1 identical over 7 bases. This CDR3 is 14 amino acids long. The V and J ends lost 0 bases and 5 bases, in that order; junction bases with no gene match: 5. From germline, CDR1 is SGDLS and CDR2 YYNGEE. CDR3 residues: CASSVGQGVDEQYF. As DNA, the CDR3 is TGTGCCAGCAGCGTAGGTCAGGGGGTAGACGAGCAGTACTTC. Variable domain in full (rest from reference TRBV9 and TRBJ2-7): DSGVTQTPKHLITATGQRVTLRCSPRSGDLSVYWYQQSLDQGLQFLIQYYNGEERAKGNILERFSAQQFPDLHSELNLSSLELGDSALYFCASSVGQGVDEQYFGPGTRLTVT.

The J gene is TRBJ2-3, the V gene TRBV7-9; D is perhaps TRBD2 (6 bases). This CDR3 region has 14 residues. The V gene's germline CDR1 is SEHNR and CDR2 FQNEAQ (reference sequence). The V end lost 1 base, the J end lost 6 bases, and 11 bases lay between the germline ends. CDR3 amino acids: CASSLVSGSDTQYF. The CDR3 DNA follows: TGTGCCAGCAGCTTAGTATCCGGGAGCGATACGCAGTATTTT. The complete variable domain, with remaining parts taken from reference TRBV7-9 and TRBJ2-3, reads DTGVSQNPRHKITKRGQNVTFRCDPISEHNRLYWYRQTLGQGPEFLTYFQNEAQLEKSRLLSDRFSAERPKGSFSTLEIQRTEQGDSAMYLCASSLVSGSDTQYFGPGTRLTVL.